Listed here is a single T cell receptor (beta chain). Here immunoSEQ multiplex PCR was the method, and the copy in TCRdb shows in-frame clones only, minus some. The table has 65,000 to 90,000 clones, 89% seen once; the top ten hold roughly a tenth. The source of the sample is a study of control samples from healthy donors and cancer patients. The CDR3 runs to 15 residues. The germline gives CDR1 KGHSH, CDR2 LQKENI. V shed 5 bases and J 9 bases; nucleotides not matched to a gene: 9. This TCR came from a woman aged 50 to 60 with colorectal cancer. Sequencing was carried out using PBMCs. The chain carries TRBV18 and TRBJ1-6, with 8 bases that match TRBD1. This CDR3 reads CASSSEDRALSPLHF. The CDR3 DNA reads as TGTGCCAGCTCATCCGAGGACAGGGCGCTTTCACCCCTCCACTTT.